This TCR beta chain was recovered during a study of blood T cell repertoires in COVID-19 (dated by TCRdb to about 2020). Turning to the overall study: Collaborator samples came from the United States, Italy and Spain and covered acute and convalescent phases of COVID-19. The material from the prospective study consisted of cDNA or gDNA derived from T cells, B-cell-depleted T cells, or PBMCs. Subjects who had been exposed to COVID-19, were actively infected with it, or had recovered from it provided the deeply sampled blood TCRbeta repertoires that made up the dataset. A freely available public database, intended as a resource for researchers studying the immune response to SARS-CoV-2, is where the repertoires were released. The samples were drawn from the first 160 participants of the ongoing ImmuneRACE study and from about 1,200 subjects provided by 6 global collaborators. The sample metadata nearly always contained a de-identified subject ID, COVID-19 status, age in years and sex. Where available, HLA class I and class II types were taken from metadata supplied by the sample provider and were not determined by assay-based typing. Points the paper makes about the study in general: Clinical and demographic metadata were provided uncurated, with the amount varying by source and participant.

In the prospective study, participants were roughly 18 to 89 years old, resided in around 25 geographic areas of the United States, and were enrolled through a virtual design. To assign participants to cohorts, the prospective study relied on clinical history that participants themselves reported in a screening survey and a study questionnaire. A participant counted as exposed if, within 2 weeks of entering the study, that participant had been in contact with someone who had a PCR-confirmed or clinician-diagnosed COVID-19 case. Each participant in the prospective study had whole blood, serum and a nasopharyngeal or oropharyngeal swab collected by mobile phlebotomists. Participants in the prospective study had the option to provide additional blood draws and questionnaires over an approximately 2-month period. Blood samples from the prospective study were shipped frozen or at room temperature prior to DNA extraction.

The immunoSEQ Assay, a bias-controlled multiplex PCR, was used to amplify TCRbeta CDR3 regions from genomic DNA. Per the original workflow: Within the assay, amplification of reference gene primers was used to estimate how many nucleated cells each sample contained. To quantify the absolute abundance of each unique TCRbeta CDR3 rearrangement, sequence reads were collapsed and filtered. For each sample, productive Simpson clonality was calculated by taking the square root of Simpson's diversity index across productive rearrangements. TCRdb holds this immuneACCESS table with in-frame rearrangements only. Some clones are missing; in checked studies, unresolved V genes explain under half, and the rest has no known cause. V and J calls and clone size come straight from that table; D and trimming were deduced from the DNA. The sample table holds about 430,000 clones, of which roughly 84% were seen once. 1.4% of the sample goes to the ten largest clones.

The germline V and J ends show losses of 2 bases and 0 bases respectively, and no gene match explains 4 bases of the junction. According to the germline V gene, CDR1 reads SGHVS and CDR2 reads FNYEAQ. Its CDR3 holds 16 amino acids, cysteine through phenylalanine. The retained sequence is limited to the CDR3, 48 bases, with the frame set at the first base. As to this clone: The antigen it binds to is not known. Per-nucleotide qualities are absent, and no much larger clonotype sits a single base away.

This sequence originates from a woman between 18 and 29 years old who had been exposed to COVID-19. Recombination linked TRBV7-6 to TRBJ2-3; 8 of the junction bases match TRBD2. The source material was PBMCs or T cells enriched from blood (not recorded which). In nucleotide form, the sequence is TGTGCCAGCAGCTTACGGCGGGGGGATAGCACAGATACGCAGTATTTT. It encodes CASSLRRGDSTDTQYF.